Presented here are 3 T cell receptor beta chains from one specimen sequenced in a study of beta chain features in type 1 diabetes. General study results and limits: Moderate yet significant TCRB CDR3 shortening was seen in Type 1 diabetes patients in all four CD4+ subsets.

Their recognized antigens are unknown. Expressed TCRB transcripts were sequenced, since all the RNA that had been isolated was reverse transcribed. Clones were sequenced by immunoSEQ multiplex PCR, and TCRdb holds only the in-frame ones, with some missing. This table holds over 300,000 clones, roughly 9% found once. The sequenced material came from central memory CD4+ T cells from blood. These receptors were collected from a man under 40 with type 1 diabetes.

At least ten counts were recorded for this clone. The V call is TRBV30, the J call TRBJ1-2; TRBD1 matches at 9 bases. Per the germline V gene, CDR1 is GTSNPN and CDR2 is SVGIG (reference sequence). V dropped 3 bases and J dropped 8; count of bases not matched to a gene: 7. CDR3 length equals 13 residues. The CDR3 DNA reads as TGTGCCTGGAGCCTGGGACAGGGAGGCGGCTACACCTTC. Protein product: CAWSLGQGGGYTF.

There are a few counts of this clone. The sample has other DNA sequences that encode this CDR3 too. The V call is TRBV11-2, the J call TRBJ2-1; 12 positions match TRBD2. The CDR3 consists of 15 residues. Germline CDR1 reads SGHAT; CDR2 reads FQNNGV. Trimming cost V 5 bases and J 7 bases; bases outside gene matches: 6. As DNA, the CDR3 is TGTGCCAGCAGCCTAGGGACTAGCGGGTTGAATGAGCAGTTCTTC. Translating gives CASSLGTSGLNEQFF.

This clone was counted a few times. The rearrangement links TRBV6-5 to TRBJ1-1; D uncertain. V was clipped by 4 bases and J by 5 bases, with 17 bases between them. The CDR3 consists of 15 residues. CDR1 is MNHEY, CDR2 SVGAGI, per germline. The CDR3 bases are TGTGCCAGCAGTTCGCGTATTCCGTCCCCAACTGAAGCTTTCTTT. It codes for CASSSRIPSPTEAFF.